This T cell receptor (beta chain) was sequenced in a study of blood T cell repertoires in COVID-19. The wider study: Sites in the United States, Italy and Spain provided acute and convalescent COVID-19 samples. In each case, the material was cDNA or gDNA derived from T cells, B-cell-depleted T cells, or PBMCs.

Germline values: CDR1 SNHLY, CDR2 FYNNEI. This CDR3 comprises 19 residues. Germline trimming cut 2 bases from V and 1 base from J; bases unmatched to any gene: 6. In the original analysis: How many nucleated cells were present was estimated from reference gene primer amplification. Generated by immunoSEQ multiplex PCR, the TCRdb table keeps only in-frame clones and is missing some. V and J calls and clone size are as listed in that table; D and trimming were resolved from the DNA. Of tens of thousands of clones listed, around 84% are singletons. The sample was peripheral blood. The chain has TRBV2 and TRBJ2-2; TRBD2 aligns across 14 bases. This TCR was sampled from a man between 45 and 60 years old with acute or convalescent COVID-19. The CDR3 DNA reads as TGTGCCAGCAGTGAATCGACTAGCGGGAGGGCCTGGAACACCGGGGAGCTGTTTTTT. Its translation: CASSESTSGRAWNTGELFF.